The rows below give T cell receptor beta chains drawn from one sample of a study of response to subunit inactivated influenza vaccine. TCRdb reanalysed the RT-PCR reads using MiXCR and keeps one entry per CDR3 protein. The data show about 520,000 distinct CDR3 sequences, about a tenth seen once. The sequencing used PBMCs from blood, collected more than 35 days after vaccination. These receptors were obtained from a middle-aged man who received an inactivated influenza vaccine. Each CDR3 is given with its conserved first and last residue. The D gene is left open where the match is weak. The size of a clone is reported for some rows only, either as once, few or many, or as a class for expanded clones.

j_call,v_call,clone_size,d_call,cdr3_aa,cdr3_nt
TRBJ1-4,TRBV12-3/TRBV12-4,few,TRBD1,CASSPNYGTVNEKLFF,TGTGCCAGCAGCCCTAATTATGGGACAGTGAATGAAAAACTGTTTTTT
TRBJ2-5,TRBV20-1,few,TRBD2,CSATPGLAVGETQYF,TGCAGTGCCACCCCCGGGCTAGCGGTGGGGGAGACCCAGTACTTC
TRBJ2-7,TRBV12-3/TRBV12-4,many,TRBD2,CASSYGGGYEQYF,TGTGCCAGCAGTTATGGCGGGGGCTACGAGCAGTACTTC
TRBJ1-1,TRBV7-9,-,-,CASSLAGGSNTEAFF,TGTGCCAGCAGCTTAGCGGGAGGCAGTAACACTGAAGCTTTCTTT
TRBJ2-2,TRBV4-3,-,-,CASSYDGNTGELFF,TGCGCCAGCAGCTACGACGGGAACACCGGGGAGCTGTTTTTT
TRBJ1-4,TRBV9,-,TRBD1,CASSAWDSPNEKLFF,TGTGCCAGCAGCGCCTGGGACAGCCCAAATGAAAAACTGTTTTTT
TRBJ2-2,TRBV29-1,-,-,CSVEADTGELFF,TGCAGCGTTGAGGCGGACACCGGGGAGCTGTTTTTT
TRBJ2-1,TRBV20-1,many,-,CSARDYQGYNEQFF,TGCAGTGCTAGAGATTACCAGGGATACAATGAGCAGTTCTTC
TRBJ2-7,TRBV7-9,many,-,CASSLDGPDSYEQYF,TGTGCCAGCAGCTTAGATGGACCTGACAGTTACGAGCAGTACTTC
TRBJ1-1,TRBV5-1,few,TRBD1,CASSADRGVNTEAFF,TGCGCCAGCAGCGCTGACAGGGGAGTGAACACTGAAGCTTTCTTT
TRBJ2-2,TRBV12-3/TRBV12-4,-,TRBD1,CASRPDRGRGGTGELFF,TGTGCCAGCAGACCAGACAGGGGGCGCGGCGGCACCGGGGAGCTGTTTTTT